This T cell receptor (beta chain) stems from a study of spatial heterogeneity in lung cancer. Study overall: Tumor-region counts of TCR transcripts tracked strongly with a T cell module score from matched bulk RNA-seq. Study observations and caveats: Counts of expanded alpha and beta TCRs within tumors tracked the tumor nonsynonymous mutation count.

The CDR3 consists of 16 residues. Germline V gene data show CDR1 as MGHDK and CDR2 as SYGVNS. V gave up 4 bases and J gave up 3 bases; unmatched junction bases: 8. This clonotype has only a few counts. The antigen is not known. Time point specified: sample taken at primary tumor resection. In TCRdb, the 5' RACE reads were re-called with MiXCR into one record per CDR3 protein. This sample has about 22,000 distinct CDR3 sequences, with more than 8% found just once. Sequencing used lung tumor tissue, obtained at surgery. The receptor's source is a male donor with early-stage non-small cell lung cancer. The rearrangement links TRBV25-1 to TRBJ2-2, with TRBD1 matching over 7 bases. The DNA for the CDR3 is TGTGCCAGCAGTGCGGGGACAGCCGGTTACACCGGGGAGCTGTTTTTT. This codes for CASSAGTAGYTGELFF.